This is a list of T cell receptor beta chains from one sample in a study of cytomegalovirus exposure and HLA in healthy donors. The table came from immunoSEQ multiplex PCR; TCRdb's copy has only in-frame clones and leaves some out. The repertoire holds fewer than 200,000 clones, with about 80% as singletons. The sample comprised PBMCs. The receptors shown here come from a woman aged 35 to 49 in good health and CMV-seronegative. CDR3s leave out the opening cysteine and the closing phenylalanine or tryptophan. Fields, in order: V gene, J gene, CDR3 protein.

>TRBV7-6|TRBJ2-3
ASSLARPPTDTQY
>TRBV18|TRBJ1-5
ASSPTGGNQPQH
>TRBV14|TRBJ2-5
ASSPTGGETQY
>TRBV6-1|TRBJ1-5
ASSEAHFGPLGGQPQH
>TRBV28|TRBJ2-5
ASQQGQETQY
>TRBV28|TRBJ2-5
ASSLLETQY
>TRBV11-2|TRBJ1-2
ASADRVYGYT
>TRBV28|TRBJ2-2
ASSLSTGELF
>TRBV11-2|TRBJ2-1
ASRPLQGVHNEQF
>TRBV9|TRBJ2-1
ASSVSGSFGNEQF
>TRBV6-6|TRBJ2-7
ASSYYGESYEQY
>TRBV18|TRBJ2-1
ASSQLAGAGTHDEQF
>TRBV7-8|TRBJ1-1
ASSLITTGGTEAF
>TRBV27|TRBJ2-7
ASSPSPGQTYEQY
>TRBV5-4|TRBJ2-3
ASSSPGLGIDTQY
>TRBV27|TRBJ1-1
ASSFRQGGSAEAF
>TRBV5-4|TRBJ2-3
ASSLVRVNTDTQY
>TRBV10-3|TRBJ2-1
ATIPGQGFEEQF
>TRBV29-1|TRBJ2-7
FFKQKAAYEQY